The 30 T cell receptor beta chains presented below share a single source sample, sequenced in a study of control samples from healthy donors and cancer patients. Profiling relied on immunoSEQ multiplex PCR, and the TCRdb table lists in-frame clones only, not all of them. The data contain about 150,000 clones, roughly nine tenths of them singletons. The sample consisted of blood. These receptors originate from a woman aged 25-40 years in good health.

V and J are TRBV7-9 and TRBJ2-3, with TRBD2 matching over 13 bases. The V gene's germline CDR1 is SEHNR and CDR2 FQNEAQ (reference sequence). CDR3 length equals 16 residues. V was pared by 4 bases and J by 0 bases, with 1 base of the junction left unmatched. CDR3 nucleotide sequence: TGTGCCAGCAGCTCGGGACTAGCGGGGAGCACAGATACGCAGTATTTT. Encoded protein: CASSSGLAGSTDTQYF.

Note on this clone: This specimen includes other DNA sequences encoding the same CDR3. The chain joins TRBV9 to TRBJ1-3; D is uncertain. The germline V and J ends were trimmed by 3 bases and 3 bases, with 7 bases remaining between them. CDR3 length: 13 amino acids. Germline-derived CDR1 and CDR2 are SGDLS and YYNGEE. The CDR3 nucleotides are TGTGCCAGCAGCGGATCCAGTGGAAACACCATATATTTT. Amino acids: CASSGSSGNTIYF. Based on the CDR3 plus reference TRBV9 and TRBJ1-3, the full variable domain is DSGVTQTPKHLITATGQRVTLRCSPRSGDLSVYWYQQSLDQGLQFLIQYYNGEERAKGNILERFSAQQFPDLHSELNLSSLELGDSALYFCASSGSSGNTIYFGEGSWLTVV.

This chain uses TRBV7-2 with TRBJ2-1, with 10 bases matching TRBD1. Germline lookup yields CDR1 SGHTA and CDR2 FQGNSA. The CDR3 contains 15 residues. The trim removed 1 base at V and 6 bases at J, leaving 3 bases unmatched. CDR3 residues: CASSLEGTGANEQFF. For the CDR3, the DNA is TGTGCCAGCAGCTTAGAAGGGACAGGGGCCAATGAGCAGTTCTTC. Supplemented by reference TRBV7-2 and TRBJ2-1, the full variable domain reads GAGVSQSPSNKVTEKGKDVELRCDPISGHTALYWYRQSLGQGLEFLIYFQGNSAPDKSGLPSDRFSAERTGGSVSTLTIQRTQQEDSAVYLCASSLEGTGANEQFFGPGTRLTVL.

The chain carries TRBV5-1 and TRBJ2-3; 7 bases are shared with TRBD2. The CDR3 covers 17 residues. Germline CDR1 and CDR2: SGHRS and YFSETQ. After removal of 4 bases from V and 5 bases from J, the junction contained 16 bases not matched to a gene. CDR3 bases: TGCGCCAGCAGCCCGACCGGGAGGTCTAATTTTTTAGATACGCAGTATTTT. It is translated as CASSPTGRSNFLDTQYF.

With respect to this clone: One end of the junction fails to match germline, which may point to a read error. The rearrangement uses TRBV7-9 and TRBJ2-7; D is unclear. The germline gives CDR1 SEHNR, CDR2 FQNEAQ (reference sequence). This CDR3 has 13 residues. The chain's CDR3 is CASTLETHHEQYF. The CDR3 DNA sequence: TGTGCCAGCACCTTAGAGACCCACCACGAGCAGTACTTC.

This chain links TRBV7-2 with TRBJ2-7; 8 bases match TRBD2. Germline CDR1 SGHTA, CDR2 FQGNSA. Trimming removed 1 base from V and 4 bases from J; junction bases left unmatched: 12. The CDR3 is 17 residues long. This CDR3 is CASSLGGSGTSGYEQYF. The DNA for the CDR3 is TGTGCCAGCAGCTTAGGAGGTAGCGGGACCTCTGGGTACGAGCAGTACTTC.

The CDR3 protein is CASSVSPGQANEKLFF. The CDR3 DNA reads TGTGCCAGCAGCGTTTCCCCGGGACAGGCTAATGAAAAACTGTTTTTT. The gene calls are TRBV9 and TRBJ1-4; 8 bases line up with TRBD1. Germline trimming cut 2 bases from V and 3 bases from J; bases unmatched to any gene: 6. The germline CDR1 and CDR2 sequences are SGDLS and YYNGEE. CDR3 length: 16 residues.

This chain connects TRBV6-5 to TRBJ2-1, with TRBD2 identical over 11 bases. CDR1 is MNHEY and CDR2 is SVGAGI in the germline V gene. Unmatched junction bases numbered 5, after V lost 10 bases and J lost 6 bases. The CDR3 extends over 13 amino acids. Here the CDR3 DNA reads TGTGCCACCTCCGGGACTAGCGGCAATGAGCAGTTCTTC. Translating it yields CATSGTSGNEQFF.

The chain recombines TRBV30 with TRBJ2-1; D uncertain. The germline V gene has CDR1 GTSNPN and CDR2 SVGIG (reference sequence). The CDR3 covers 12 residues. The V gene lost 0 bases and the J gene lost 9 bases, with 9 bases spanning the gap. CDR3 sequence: CAWSVLRFEQFF. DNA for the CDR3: TGTGCCTGGAGTGTACTGCGTTTTGAGCAGTTCTTC.

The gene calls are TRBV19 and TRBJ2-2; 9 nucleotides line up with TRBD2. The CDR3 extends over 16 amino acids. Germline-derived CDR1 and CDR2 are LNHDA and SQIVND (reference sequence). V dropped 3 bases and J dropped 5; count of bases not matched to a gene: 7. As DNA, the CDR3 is TGTGCCAGTAGTATCTCAGCGGGAGGAGGTACCGGGGAGCTGTTTTTT. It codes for CASSISAGGGTGELFF. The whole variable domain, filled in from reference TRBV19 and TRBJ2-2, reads DGGITQSPKYLFRKEGQNVTLSCEQNLNHDAMYWYRQDPGQGLRLIYYSQIVNDFQKGDIAEGYSVSREKKESFPLTVTSAQKNPTAFYLCASSISAGGGTGELFFGEGSRLTVL.

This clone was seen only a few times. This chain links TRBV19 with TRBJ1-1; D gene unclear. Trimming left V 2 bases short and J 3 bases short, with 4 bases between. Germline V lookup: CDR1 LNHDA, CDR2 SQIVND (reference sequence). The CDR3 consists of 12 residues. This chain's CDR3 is CASSITDTEAFF. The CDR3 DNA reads TGTGCCAGTAGTATAACGGACACTGAAGCTTTCTTT.

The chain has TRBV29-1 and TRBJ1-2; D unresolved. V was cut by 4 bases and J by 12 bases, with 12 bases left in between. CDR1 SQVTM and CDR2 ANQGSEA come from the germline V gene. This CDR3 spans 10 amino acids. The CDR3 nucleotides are TGCAGCGTTGGTTTTCCGAGGAACACCTTC. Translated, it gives CSVGFPRNTF.

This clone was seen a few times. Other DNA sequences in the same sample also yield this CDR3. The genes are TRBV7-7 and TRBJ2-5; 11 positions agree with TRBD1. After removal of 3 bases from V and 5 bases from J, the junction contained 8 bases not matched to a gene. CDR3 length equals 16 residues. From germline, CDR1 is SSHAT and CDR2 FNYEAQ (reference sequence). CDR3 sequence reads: CASSLGPGQGGETQYF. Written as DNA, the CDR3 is TGTGCCAGCAGCTTGGGGCCGGGACAGGGGGGGGAGACCCAGTACTTC.

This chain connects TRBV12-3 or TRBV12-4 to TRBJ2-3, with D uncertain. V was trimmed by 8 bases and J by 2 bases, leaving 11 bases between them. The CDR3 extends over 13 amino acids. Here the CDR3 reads CASLYGVTDTQYF. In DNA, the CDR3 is TGTGCCAGCCTGTATGGAGTCACAGATACGCAGTATTTT.

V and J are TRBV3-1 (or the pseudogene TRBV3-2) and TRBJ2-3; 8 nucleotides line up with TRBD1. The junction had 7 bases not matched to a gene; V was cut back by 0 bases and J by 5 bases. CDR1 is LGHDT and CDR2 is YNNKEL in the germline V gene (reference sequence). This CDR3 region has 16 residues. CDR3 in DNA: TGTGCCAGCAGCCAAGATCCCCAGGGGGCACGAGATACGCAGTATTTT. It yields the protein CASSQDPQGARDTQYF.

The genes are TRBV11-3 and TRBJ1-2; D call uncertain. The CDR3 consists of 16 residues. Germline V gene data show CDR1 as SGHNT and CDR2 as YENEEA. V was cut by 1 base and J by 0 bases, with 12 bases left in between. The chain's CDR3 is CASSLAPQPSNYGYTF. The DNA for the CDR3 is TGTGCCAGCAGCTTAGCCCCACAACCCTCTAACTATGGCTACACCTTC.

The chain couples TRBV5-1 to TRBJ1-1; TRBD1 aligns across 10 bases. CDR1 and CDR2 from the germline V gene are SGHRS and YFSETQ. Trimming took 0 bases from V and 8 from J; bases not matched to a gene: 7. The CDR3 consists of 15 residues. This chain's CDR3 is CASSLGDRGFGEAFF. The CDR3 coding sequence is TGCGCCAGCAGCTTGGGGGACAGGGGATTCGGGGAAGCTTTCTTT.

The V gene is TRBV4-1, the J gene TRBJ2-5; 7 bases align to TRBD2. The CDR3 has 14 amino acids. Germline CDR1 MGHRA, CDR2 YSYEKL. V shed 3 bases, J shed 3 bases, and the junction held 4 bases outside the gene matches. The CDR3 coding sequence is TGCGCCAGCAGCCAGCTTCGGGAGGAAGAGACCCAGTACTTC. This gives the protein CASSQLREEETQYF.

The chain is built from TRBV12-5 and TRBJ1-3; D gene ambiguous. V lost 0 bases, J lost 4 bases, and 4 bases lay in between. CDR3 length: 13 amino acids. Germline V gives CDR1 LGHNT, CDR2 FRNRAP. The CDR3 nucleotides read TGTGCTAGTGGTTTGGTACAGGGAAACACCATATATTTT. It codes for CASGLVQGNTIYF.

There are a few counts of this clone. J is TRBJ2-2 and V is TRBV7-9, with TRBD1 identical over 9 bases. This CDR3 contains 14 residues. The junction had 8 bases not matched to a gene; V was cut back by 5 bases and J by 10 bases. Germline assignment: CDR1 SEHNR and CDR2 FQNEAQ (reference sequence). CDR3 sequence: CASSKPQGAQELFF. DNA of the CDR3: TGTGCCAGCAGCAAACCACAGGGGGCGCAGGAGCTGTTTTTT.

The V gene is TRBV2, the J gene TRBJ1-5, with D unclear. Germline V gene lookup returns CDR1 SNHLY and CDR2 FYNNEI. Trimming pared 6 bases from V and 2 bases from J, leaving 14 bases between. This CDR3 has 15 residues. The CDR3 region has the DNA TGTGCCAGCAGGGGTATCGGCCAGGGCAATCAGCCCCAGCATTTT. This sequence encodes CASRGIGQGNQPQHF.

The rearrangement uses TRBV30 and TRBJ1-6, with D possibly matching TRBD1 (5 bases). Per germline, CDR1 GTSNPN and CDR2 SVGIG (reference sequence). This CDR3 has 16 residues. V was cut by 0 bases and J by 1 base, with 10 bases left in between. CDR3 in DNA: TGTGCCTGGAGTGTCCGGGGGGTGTCCTATAATTCACCCCTCCACTTT. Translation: CAWSVRGVSYNSPLHF.

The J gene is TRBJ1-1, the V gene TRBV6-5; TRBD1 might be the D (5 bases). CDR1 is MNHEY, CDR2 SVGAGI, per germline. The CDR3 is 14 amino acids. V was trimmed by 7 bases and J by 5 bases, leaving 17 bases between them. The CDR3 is CASTTRGAWTEAFF. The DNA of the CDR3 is TGTGCCAGCACCACCCGCGGGGCGTGGACTGAAGCTTTCTTT.

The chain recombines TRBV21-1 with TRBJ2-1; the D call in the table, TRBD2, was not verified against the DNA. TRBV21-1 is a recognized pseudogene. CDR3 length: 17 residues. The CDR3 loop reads CASSKGVGRECYNEQFF. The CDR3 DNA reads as TGTGCCAGCAGCAAAGGCGTCGGGCGGGAATGCTACAATGAGCAGTTCTTC.

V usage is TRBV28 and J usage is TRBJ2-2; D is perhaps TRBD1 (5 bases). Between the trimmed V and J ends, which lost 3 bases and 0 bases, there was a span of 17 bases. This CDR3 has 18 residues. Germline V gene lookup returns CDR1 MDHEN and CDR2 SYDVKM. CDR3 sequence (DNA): TGTGCCAGCAGTTTCCGCCCAGACAGATTTACGAACACCGGGGAGCTGTTTTTT. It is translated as CASSFRPDRFTNTGELFF.

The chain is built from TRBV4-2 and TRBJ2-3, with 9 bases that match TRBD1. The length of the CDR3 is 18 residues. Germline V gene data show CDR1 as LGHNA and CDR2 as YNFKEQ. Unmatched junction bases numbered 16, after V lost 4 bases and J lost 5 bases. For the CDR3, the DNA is TGTGCCAGCAGCCCCCTCTCGAGTCCGGGACAGGGACGAGATACGCAGTATTTT. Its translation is CASSPLSSPGQGRDTQYF.

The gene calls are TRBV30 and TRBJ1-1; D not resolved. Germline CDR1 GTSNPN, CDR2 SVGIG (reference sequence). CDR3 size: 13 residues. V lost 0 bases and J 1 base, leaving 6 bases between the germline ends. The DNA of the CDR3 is TGTGCCTGGAGTGTACTACAGAACACTGAAGCTTTCTTT. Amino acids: CAWSVLQNTEAFF.

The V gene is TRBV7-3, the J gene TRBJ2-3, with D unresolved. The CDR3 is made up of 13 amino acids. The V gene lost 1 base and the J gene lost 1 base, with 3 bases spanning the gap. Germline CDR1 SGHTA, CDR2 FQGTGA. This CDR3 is CASSLKGTDTQYF. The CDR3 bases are TGTGCCAGCAGCTTAAAGGGCACAGATACGCAGTATTTT.

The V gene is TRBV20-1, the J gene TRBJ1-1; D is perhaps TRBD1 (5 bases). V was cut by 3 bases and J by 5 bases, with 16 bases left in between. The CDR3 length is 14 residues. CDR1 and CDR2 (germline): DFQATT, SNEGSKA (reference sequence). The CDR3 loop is CSASRGEEVTEAFF. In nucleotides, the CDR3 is TGCAGTGCTAGTCGGGGGGAAGAGGTAACTGAAGCTTTCTTT.

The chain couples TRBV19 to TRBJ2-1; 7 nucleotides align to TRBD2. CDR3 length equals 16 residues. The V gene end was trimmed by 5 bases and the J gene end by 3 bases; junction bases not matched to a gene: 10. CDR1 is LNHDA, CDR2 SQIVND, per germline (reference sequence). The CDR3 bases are TGTGCCAGTAGTCCCCGCCGGGGGGTTCTCTACAATGAGCAGTTCTTC. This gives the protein CASSPRRGVLYNEQFF.